This entry describes one T cell receptor beta chain. The data belong to a study of control samples from healthy donors and cancer patients. Sequenced by immunoSEQ multiplex PCR; TCRdb stores in-frame clones only, minus some. This sample's table has some 180,000 clones. Between the trimmed V and J ends, which lost 5 bases and 4 bases, there was a span of 15 bases. This CDR3 contains 15 residues. Germline V gene sequence: CDR1 SGHVS, CDR2 FNYEAQ. Material: blood. The chain joins TRBV7-6 to TRBJ1-5; D is unresolved. The sequence derives from a woman under 40 in good health. The CDR3 is CASSTQSGGNQPQHF. CDR3 sequence (DNA): TGTGCCAGCAGCACTCAATCCGGTGGTAATCAGCCCCAGCATTTT.